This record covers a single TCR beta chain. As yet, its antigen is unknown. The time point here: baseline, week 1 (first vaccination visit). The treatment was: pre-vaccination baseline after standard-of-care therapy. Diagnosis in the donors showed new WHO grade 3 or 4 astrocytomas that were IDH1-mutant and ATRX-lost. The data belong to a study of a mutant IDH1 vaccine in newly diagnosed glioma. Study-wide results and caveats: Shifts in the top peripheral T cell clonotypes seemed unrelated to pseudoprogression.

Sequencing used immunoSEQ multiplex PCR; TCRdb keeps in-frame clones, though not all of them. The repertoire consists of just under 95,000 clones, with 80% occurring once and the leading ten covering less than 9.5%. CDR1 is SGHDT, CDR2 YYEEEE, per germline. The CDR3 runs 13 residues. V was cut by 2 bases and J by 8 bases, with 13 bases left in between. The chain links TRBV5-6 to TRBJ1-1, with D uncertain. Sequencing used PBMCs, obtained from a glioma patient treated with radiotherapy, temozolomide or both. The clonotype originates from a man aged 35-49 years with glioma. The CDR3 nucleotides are TGTGCCAGCAGCTTACGGATCGATAGGGAAGCTTTCTTT. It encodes CASSLRIDREAFF.